Included here is one T cell receptor beta chain sequence, with context. Its antigen is as yet unknown. The record originates from a study of shared clonotypes between healthy human individuals. Study-level results: Shared clonotypes across all four donors exceeded non-shared ones in generation probability.

The assay was run at deep level. Every subset had its genomic DNA shared out evenly among several immunoSEQ plates. The repertoire was sequenced with immunoSEQ multiplex PCR; TCRdb's copy has only in-frame clones and lacks some. Of under 1 million clones detected, roughly 96% appear once; the ten largest clones hold around 0.25%. With 2 bases removed from V and 2 bases from J, the gap between germline ends came to 13 bases. Germline V gives CDR1 LNHDA, CDR2 SQIVND (reference sequence). The CDR3 extends over 15 amino acids. Selected positively for CCR7 and CD45RO-negative, naive CD8 cells excluded terminally differentiated effector memory CD45RA+ cells.

The material sequenced was naive CD8+ T cells sorted from blood. This clonotype was obtained from a young man in good health. The chain couples TRBV19 to TRBJ2-7; D could derive from TRBD1 or TRBD2 (6 bases each). CDR3 DNA sequence: TGTGCCAGTAGTATACGGGACGGGGGCCCCTACGAGCAGTACTTC. It codes for CASSIRDGGPYEQYF. The whole variable domain, filled in from reference TRBV19 and TRBJ2-7, reads DGGITQSPKYLFRKEGQNVTLSCEQNLNHDAMYWYRQDPGQGLRLIYYSQIVNDFQKGDIAEGYSVSREKKESFPLTVTSAQKNPTAFYLCASSIRDGGPYEQYFGPGTRLTVT.